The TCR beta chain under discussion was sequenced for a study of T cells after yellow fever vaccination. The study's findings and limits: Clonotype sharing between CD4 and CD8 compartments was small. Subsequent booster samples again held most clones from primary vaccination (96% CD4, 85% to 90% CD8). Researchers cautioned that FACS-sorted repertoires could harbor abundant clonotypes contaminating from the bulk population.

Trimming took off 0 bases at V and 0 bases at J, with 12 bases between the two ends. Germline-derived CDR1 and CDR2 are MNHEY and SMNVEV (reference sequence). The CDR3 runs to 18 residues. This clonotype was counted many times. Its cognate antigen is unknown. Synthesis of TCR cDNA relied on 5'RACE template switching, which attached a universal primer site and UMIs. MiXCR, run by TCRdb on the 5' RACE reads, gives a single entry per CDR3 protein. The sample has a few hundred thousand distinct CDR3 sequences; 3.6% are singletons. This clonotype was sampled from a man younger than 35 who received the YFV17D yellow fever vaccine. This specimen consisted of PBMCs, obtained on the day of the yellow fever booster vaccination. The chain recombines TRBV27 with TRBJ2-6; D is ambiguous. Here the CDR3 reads CASSLSGGRSSGANVLTF. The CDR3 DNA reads TGTGCCAGCAGTTTATCAGGTGGGCGGAGCTCTGGGGCCAACGTCCTGACTTTC.